The sequence of this TCR beta chain was determined in a study of cytomegalovirus exposure and HLA in healthy donors. This clone turned up a few times. What it binds is not known. The CDR3 totals 13 residues. The trim removed 1 base at V and 4 bases at J, leaving 0 bases unmatched. Germline V CDR1 and CDR2: SEHNR, FQNEAQ (reference sequence). The study's findings and limits: Rare TCR sequences predominated, though certain public TCRs were found in many donors.

PCR employed 60 Vbeta and 13 Jbeta primers. Generated by immunoSEQ multiplex PCR, the TCRdb table keeps only in-frame clones and is missing some. The sample includes approximately 110,000 clones, 65% to 80% of them seen just once. The V call is TRBV7-9, the J call TRBJ2-5, with 7 bases matching TRBD2. This receptor was taken from a middle-aged woman in good health and CMV-seronegative. The sample was PBMCs. DNA for the CDR3: TGTGCCAGCAGCTTAGGGGGGGGAGAGACCCAGTACTTC. This codes for CASSLGGGETQYF.